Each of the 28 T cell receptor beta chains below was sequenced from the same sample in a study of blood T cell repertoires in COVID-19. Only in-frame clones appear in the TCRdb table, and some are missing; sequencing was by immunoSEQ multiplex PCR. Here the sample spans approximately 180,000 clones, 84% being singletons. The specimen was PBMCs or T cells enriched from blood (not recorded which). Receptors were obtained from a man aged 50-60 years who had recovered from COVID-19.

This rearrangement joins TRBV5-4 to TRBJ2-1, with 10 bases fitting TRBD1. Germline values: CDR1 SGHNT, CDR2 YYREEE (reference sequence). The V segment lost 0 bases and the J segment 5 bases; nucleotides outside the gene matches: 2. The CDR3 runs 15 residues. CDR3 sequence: CASSLGQGADNEQFF. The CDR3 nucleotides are TGTGCCAGCAGCTTGGGACAGGGGGCGGACAATGAGCAGTTCTTC.

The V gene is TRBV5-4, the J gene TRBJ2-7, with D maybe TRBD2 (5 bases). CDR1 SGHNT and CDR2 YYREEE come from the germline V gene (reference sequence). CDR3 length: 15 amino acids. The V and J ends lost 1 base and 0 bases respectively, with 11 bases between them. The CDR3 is CASSLRGLGSYEQYF. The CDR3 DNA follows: TGTGCCAGCAGCTTGAGAGGGCTGGGCTCCTACGAGCAGTACTTC. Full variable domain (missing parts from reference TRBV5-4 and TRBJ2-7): ETGVTQSPTHLIKTRGQQVTLRCSSQSGHNTVSWYQQALGQGPQFIFQYYREEENGRGNFPPRFSGLQFPNYSSELNVNALELDDSALYLCASSLRGLGSYEQYFGPGTRLTVT.

CDR3 DNA: TGCGCCAGCAGCGGGACAGGTTTGAACACTGAAGCTTTCTTT. It translates to CASSGTGLNTEAFF. The chain links TRBV5-1 to TRBJ1-1; 8 bases are a match to TRBD1. The CDR3 sequence is 14 residues long. Per the germline V gene, CDR1 is SGHRS and CDR2 is YFSETQ. The J segment lost 0 bases and the V segment lost 4 bases, leaving 2 bases of the junction unmatched. The whole variable domain, filled in from reference TRBV5-1 and TRBJ1-1, reads KAGVTQTPRYLIKTRGQQVTLSCSPISGHRSVSWYQQTPGQGLQFLFEYFSETQRNKGNFPGRFSGRQFSNSRSEMNVSTLELGDSALYLCASSGTGLNTEAFFGQGTRLTVV.

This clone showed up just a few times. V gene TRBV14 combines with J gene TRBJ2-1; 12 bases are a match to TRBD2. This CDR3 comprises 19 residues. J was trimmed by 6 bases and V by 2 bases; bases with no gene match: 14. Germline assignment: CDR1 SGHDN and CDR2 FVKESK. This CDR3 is CASSQRLAGGPSVRNEQFF. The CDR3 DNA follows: TGTGCCAGCAGCCAACGGCTAGCGGGGGGGCCCTCCGTCCGCAATGAGCAGTTCTTC.

The CDR3 DNA reads as TGTGCCAGCAGCCCCGGGACCGACAGGACTTTCTATGGCTACACCTTC. This sequence encodes CASSPGTDRTFYGYTF. V gene TRBV5-4 combines with J gene TRBJ1-2; possible D gene TRBD1, 6 bases. CDR1 is SGHNT and CDR2 is YYREEE in the germline V gene (reference sequence). Trimming took 4 bases from V and 4 from J, leaving 20 bases between them. The CDR3 extends over 16 amino acids.

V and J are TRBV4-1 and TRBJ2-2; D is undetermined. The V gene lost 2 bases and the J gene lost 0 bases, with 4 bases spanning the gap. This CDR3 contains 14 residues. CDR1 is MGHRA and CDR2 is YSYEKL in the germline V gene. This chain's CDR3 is CASSQQTNTGELFF. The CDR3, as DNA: TGCGCCAGCAGCCAACAGACGAACACCGGGGAGCTGTTTTTT.

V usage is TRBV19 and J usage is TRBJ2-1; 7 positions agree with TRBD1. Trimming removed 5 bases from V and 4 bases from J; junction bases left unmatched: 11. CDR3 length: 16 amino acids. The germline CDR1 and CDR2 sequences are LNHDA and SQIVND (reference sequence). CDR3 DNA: TGTGCCAGTAGTGGAACAGGGGCGGCTAAATACAATGAGCAGTTCTTC. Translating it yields CASSGTGAAKYNEQFF.

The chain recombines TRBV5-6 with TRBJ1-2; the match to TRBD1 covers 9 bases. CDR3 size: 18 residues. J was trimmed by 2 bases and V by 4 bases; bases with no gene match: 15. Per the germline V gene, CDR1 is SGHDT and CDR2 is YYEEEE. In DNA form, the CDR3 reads TGTGCCAGCAGCCCACCTGGGGGGACAGGGACGGCAAACTATGGCTACACCTTC. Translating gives CASSPPGGTGTANYGYTF.

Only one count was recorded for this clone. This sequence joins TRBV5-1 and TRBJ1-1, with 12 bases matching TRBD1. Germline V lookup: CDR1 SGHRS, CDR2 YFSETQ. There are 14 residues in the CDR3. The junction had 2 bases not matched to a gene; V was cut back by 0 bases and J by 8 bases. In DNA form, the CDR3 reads TGCGCCAGCAGCTTGGATGGGACAGGGGGCGAAGCTTTCTTT. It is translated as CASSLDGTGGEAFF. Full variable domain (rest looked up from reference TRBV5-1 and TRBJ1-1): KAGVTQTPRYLIKTRGQQVTLSCSPISGHRSVSWYQQTPGQGLQFLFEYFSETQRNKGNFPGRFSGRQFSNSRSEMNVSTLELGDSALYLCASSLDGTGGEAFFGQGTRLTVV.

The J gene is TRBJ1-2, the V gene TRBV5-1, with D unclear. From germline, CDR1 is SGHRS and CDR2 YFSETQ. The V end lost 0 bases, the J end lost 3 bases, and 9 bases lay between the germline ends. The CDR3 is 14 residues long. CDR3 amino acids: CASSLGLADYGYTF. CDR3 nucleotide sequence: TGCGCCAGCAGCTTGGGTTTAGCGGACTATGGCTACACCTTC.

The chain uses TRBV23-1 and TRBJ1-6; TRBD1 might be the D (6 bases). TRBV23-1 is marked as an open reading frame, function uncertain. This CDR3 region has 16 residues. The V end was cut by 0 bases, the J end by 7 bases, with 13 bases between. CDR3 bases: TGCGCCAGCAGTCAATCGGCAGGGGCGGACAATTCACCCCTCCACTTT. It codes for CASSQSAGADNSPLHF.

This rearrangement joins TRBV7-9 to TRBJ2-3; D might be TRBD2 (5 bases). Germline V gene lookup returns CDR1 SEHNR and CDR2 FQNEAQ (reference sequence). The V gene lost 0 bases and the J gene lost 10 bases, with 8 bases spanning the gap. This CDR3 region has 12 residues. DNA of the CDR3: TGTGCCAGCAGCTTAGCAGAGGGATCGCAGTATTTT. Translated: CASSLAEGSQYF. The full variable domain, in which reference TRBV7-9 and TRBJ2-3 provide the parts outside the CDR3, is DTGVSQNPRHKITKRGQNVTFRCDPISEHNRLYWYRQTLGQGPEFLTYFQNEAQLEKSRLLSDRFSAERPKGSFSTLEIQRTEQGDSAMYLCASSLAEGSQYFGPGTRLTVL.

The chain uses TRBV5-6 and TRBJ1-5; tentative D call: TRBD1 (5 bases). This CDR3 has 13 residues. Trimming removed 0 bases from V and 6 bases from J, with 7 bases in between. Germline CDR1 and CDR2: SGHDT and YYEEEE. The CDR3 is CASSLGGTQPQHF. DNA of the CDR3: TGTGCCAGCAGCTTGGGGGGCACTCAGCCCCAGCATTTT.

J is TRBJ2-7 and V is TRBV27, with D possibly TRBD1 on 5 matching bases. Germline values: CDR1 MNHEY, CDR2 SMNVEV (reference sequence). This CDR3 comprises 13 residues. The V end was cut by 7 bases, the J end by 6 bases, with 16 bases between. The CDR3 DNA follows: TGTGCCAGCATCGGACAAAGACCCCTCGAGCAGTACTTC. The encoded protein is CASIGQRPLEQYF.

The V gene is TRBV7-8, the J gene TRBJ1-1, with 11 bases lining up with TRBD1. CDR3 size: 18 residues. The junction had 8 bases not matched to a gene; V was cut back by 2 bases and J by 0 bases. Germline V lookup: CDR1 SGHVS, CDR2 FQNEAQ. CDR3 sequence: CASSLRTGGVRLNTEAFF. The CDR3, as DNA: TGTGCCAGCAGCTTAAGGACAGGGGGCGTACGATTGAACACTGAAGCTTTCTTT.

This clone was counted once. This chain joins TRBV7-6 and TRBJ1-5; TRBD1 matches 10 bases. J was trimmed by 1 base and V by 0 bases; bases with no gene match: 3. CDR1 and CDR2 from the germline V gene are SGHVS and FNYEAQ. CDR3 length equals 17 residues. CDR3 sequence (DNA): TGTGCCAGCAGCTTAGCCATGGGACAGGGGAGCAATCAGCCCCAGCATTTT. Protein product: CASSLAMGQGSNQPQHF. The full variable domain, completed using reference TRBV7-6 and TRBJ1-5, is GAGVSQSPRYKVTKRGQDVALRCDPISGHVSLYWYRQALGQGPEFLTYFNYEAQQDKSGLPNDRFSAERPEGSISTLTIQRTEQRDSAMYRCASSLAMGQGSNQPQHFGDGTRLSIL.

CDR3 in DNA: TGTGCCAGCAGTACAGCCCCCGGGAGAAAAAACATTCAGTACTTC. Translating it yields CASSTAPGRKNIQYF. The chain uses TRBV6-5 and TRBJ2-4; TRBD2 might be the D (6 bases). CDR1 MNHEY and CDR2 SVGAGI come from the germline V gene. The germline V and J ends were trimmed by 5 bases and 4 bases, with 15 bases remaining between them. This CDR3 is built from 15 residues.

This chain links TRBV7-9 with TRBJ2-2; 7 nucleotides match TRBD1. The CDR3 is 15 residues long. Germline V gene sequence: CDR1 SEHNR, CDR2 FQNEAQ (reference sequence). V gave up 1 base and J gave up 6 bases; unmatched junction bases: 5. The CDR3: CASSLGDSWSGELFF. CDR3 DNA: TGTGCCAGCAGCTTAGGGGACAGTTGGTCCGGGGAGCTGTTTTTT.

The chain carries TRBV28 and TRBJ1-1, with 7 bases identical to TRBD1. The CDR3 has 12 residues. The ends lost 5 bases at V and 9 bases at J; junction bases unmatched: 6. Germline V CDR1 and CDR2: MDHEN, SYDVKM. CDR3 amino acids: CASSPGQMKAFF. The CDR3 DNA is TGTGCCAGCAGTCCGGGACAGATGAAAGCTTTCTTT.

In DNA, the CDR3 is TGTGCCAGCAGCGTAGTAGGACAGGCGCCCCTCTATGGCTACACCTTC. Its translation: CASSVVGQAPLYGYTF. The rearrangement joins TRBV9 to TRBJ1-2; 7 positions match TRBD1. The junction had 9 bases not matched to a gene; V was cut back by 0 bases and J by 4 bases. The CDR3 has 16 amino acids. Germline V gene data show CDR1 as SGDLS and CDR2 as YYNGEE.

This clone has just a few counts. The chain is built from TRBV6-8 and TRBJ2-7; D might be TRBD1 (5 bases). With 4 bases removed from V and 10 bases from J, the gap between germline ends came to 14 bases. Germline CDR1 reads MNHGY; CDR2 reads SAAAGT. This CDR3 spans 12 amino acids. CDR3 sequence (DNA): TGTGCCAGCAGTTTACGCAGGGATTTTCAGTACTTC. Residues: CASSLRRDFQYF.

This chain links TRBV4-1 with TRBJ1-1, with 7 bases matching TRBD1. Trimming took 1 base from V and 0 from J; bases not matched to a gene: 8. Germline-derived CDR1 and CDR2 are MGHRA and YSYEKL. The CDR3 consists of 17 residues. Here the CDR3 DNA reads TGCGCCAGCAGCCAAGGTCTCCCAGGGGGGATGAACACTGAAGCTTTCTTT. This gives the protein CASSQGLPGGMNTEAFF.

This chain's CDR3 is CASSLGGTGGAYEQYF. The CDR3 region has the DNA TGTGCCAGCAGTCTAGGCGGGACAGGGGGGGCCTACGAGCAGTACTTC. The rearrangement joins TRBV27 to TRBJ2-7; TRBD1 agrees at 11 bases. This CDR3 region has 16 residues. The V gene end was trimmed by 5 bases and the J gene end by 2 bases; junction bases not matched to a gene: 8. Germline CDR1 is MNHEY and CDR2 is SMNVEV (reference sequence).

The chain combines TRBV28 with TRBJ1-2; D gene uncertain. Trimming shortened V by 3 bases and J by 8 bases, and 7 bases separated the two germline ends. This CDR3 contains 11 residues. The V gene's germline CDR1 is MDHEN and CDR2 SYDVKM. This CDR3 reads CASSLGRGYTF. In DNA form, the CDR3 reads TGTGCCAGCAGTTTGGGCCGGGGCTACACCTTC.

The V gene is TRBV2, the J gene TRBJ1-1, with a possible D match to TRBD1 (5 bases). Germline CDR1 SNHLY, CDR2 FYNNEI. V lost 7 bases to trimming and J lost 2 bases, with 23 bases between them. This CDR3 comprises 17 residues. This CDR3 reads CASKEGTFSITNTEAFF. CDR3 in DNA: TGTGCCAGCAAAGAAGGGACTTTTTCCATTACAAACACTGAAGCTTTCTTT.

DNA for the CDR3: TGTGCCAGCAGTTACATCGGACTAACCGAAGAGACCCAGTACTTC. Its translation: CASSYIGLTEETQYF. This rearrangement joins TRBV6-5 to TRBJ2-5; D is possibly TRBD2 (6 bases). V lost 2 bases, J lost 3 bases, and 13 bases lay in between. Germline V CDR1 and CDR2: MNHEY, SVGAGI. The CDR3 spans 15 residues.

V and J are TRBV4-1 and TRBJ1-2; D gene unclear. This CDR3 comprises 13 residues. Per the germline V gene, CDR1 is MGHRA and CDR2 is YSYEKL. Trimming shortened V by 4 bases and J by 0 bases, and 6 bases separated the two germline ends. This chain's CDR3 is CASSPFPNYGYTF. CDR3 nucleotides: TGCGCCAGCAGCCCTTTTCCTAACTATGGCTACACCTTC.

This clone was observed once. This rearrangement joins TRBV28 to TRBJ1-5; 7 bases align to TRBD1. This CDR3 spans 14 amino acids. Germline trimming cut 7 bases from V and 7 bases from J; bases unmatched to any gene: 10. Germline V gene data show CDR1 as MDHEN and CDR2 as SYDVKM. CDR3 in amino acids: CASKTGTSSQPQHF. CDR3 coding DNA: TGTGCCAGCAAGACAGGGACCAGTTCCCAGCCCCAGCATTTT.